This TCR beta chain was documented in a study of T cells after yellow fever vaccination (dated by TCRdb to the late 2010s). Some background on the complete study: The SMART-Seq v4 Ultra Low Input RNA kit was used to prepare libraries from fractions with low cell numbers. Bulk TCR alpha and beta repertoires were sequenced longitudinally to track T-cell clones before and after primary and booster YFV17D yellow fever vaccination. Two healthy male donors, one aged 18 to 29 and one aged 30 to 39 years, were included in the cohort. Blood was collected at multiple timepoints before and after primary and secondary immunization, and bulk PBMC replicates and cell subsets were isolated. Broad study findings and their caveats: A small fraction of clonotypes showed up in both the CD4 and CD8 compartments, probably as a result of convergent recombination. FACS-sorted repertoires could contain abundant contaminating clonotypes from the bulk population, so computational filtering was required. Compared with the primary T-cell response, the secondary T-cell response was weaker but faster, peaking on day 5 rather than day 15. Because only two donors were included in the study, the extent to which the findings can be generalized is limited. After the booster, most clones that had expanded after primary vaccination were detected again (about 97% of CD4 and over 75% of CD8), suggesting broad maintenance of memory.

V is shortened by 2 bases, J by 8 bases, and the region joining them spans 10 bases. The CDR3 starts with the cysteine, ends with the phenylalanine, and has 12 residues. Only the CDR3 DNA stays, 36 bases, in frame from base 1. Looking up the germline V gene (reference sequence) yields CDR1 DFQATT and CDR2 SNEGSKA. Reads for this sample came from an Illumina NovaSeq 6000. TCR cDNA was synthesized by 5'RACE template switching, which introduced a universal primer site and unique molecular identifiers. cDNA synthesis was primed from both the TCR alpha and TCR beta constant segments. Two PCR steps were used to amplify libraries, with sample barcodes and sequencing adapters being added in the second step. Sequencing of the libraries was done on either Illumina HiSeq 2500 (2x100 bp) or NovaSeq (2x150 bp). The paper's data handling went like this. Demultiplexing of reads and collapsing into UMI consensus sequences were performed with MIGEC, and V(D)J alignment was carried out with MiXCR. Vaccine-responding clonotypes were identified with edgeR using replicate PBMC samples, with FDR below 0.01 and a log2 fold change above 5 up to day 15 being required. Each bulk clonotype was labeled CD4 or CD8 based on which sequenced repertoire, CD4 or CD8, contained the clonotype at higher abundance. Through fastp at Q25 and MiXCR, TCRdb rebuilt clones from the public reads, retaining in-frame beta chains. Rows merge per CDR3 protein into single entries with the most common DNA and genes. The V and J calls, along with clone size, are taken from TCRdb and not from the paper's own processing. The sample yields some 220,000 distinct CDR3 sequences; 3.2% were counted once. The ten largest clones take up under 3.5% of the sample.

This clonotype was picked up a small number of times. Its specific antigen is unknown. No much larger clone exists at a distance of one base, and base qualities are not known. The sample's treatment or condition label, decoded: live attenuated yellow fever vaccine strain. PBMCs were isolated from peripheral blood using a standard Ficoll-Paque protocol. Dynabeads CD4 and CD8 positive selection kits were used to isolate CD4 and CD8 T-cell fractions. TriZol was used to extract RNA from bulk PBMCs, CD4 and CD8 fractions, and dextramer-positive and dextramer-negative fractions. Sequenced here: CD4+ T cells sorted from PBMCs, sampled 10 days after the yellow fever booster vaccination. Recombination linked TRBV20-1 to TRBJ2-1; TRBD1 is a possible D gene, resting on 6 matching bases. The receptor was derived from a man aged 18-30 years who received the YFV17D yellow fever vaccine. The CDR3 reads CSARSTGYEQFF. Here is the DNA: TGCAGTGCTAGATCAACAGGGTATGAGCAGTTCTTC.